The sequence of this T cell receptor beta chain was determined in a study of CD8+ T cells in alopecia areata. Study-wide findings and caveats: Researchers say the link of baseline CD8+ expansion to response remains uncertain, with one nonresponder.

The V gene's germline CDR1 is SGHDT and CDR2 YYEEEE. V was shortened by 5 bases and J by 1 base, with 8 bases between the two germline ends. The CDR3 is 13 amino acids. Isolated RNA was reverse transcribed into cDNA used as the sequencing template. The protocol was immunoSEQ multiplex PCR, while the TCRdb copy is restricted to in-frame clones and leaves out a portion. In the table there are about 210,000 clones, 55% to 70% of which are singletons. A note on this clone: As yet, its antigen is unknown. Other DNA sequences in the sample encode the same CDR3.

Described treatment: oral pan-JAK inhibitor, 5-10 mg twice daily. The source was CD4+ T cells sorted from blood, collected at week 4, from a patient treated with tofacitinib. The clonotype was recovered from a human donor with alopecia areata. The chain uses TRBV5-6 and TRBJ2-3; D gene unclear. CDR3 amino acids: CASSLWGTDTQYF. The CDR3 DNA sequence: TGTGCCAGCAGTCTTTGGGGCACAGATACGCAGTATTTT.